This T cell receptor beta chain is from a study of cytomegalovirus exposure and HLA in healthy donors. Remarks on this clone: Its specificity is unknown.

Study results and limitations: Some V segments (TRBV6-2 and TRBV6-3 among them) were excluded as indistinguishable. Further analysis was carried out later, and it showed several of the most significant clusters appearing linked to common viral pathogens. Most CMV-associated TCR beta chains were later found to appear HLA-restricted.

This CDR3 is 14 amino acids long. The V and J ends lost 0 bases and 4 bases, in that order; junction bases with no gene match: 1. The germline V gene encodes CDR1 SGHTA and CDR2 FQGNSA. The PCR was carried out with 60 Vbeta primers and 13 Jbeta primers. Here immunoSEQ multiplex PCR was the method, and the copy in TCRdb shows in-frame clones only, minus some. The table records roughly 180,000 clones, roughly 83% of them present only once. This chain joins TRBV7-2 and TRBJ2-3; 7 bases fit TRBD2. The clonotype was recovered from a boy aged 5-17 years in good health and CMV-seronegative. Sequences were obtained from PBMCs. CDR3 amino acids: CASSLALAADTQYF. CDR3 nucleotides: TGTGCCAGCAGCTTAGCCCTAGCGGCAGATACGCAGTATTTT.